This T cell receptor beta chain derives from a study of cytotoxic CD8 clonotypes in ibrutinib-treated CLL. Study-level points and caveats: Sampling time points were not equivalent between sustained-remission and progressing patients.

Measured with immunoSEQ multiplex PCR; TCRdb has only the in-frame clones, and not every one. The data hold about 160,000 clones, with roughly 86% observed a single time. About this clone itself: Antigen specificity is unknown.

V gave up 0 bases and J gave up 0 bases, with 13 bases separating them. The CDR3 contains 17 residues. CDR1 is SGDLS and CDR2 is YYNGEE in the germline V gene. The chain employs TRBV9 and TRBJ2-1; TRBD1 might be the D (6 bases). The sample here was PBMCs, taken after 12 months of ibrutinib treatment. The TCR originated in a human donor with chronic lymphocytic leukemia. The CDR3 protein is CASSVGPRGGSYNEQFF. The CDR3 nucleotides are TGTGCCAGCAGCGTAGGGCCGAGAGGGGGCTCCTACAATGAGCAGTTCTTC.